One sample yielded the 31 T cell receptor beta chains listed below, sequenced in a study of cytomegalovirus exposure and HLA in healthy donors. Primers: 60 Vbeta forward and 13 Jbeta reverse. Measured with immunoSEQ multiplex PCR; TCRdb has only the in-frame clones, and not every one. Here the sample table reports about 210,000 clones. Material for sequencing was PBMCs. The receptors originated from a young woman in good health and CMV-seropositive.

Points on this clone: In the same sample, other DNA sequences code for this CDR3. The chain combines TRBV18 with TRBJ2-5, with 9 bases fitting TRBD1. The end of the DNA is better explained by TRBJ2-7, so the J call may be wrong. In germline, CDR1 is KGHSH, CDR2 LQKENI. The CDR3 contains 13 residues. The CDR3 DNA reads as TGTGCCAGCTCACCGGGACAGGGTAACGAGCAGTACTTC. The encoded protein is CASSPGQGNEQYF.

The chain recombines TRBV11-2 with TRBJ1-2; the D is unclear. Germline V gene data show CDR1 as SGHAT and CDR2 as FQNNGV. Trimming removed 2 bases from V and 3 bases from J, with 10 bases in between. This CDR3 spans 14 amino acids. The CDR3 region has the DNA TGTGCCAGCAGCTTAAATTACGGGGACTATGGCTACACCTTC. Protein: CASSLNYGDYGYTF.

The V gene is TRBV5-1, the J gene TRBJ2-5, with TRBD1 as a possible D gene (6 bases). The V end was cut by 4 bases, the J end by 0 bases, with 16 bases between. The CDR3 contains 16 residues. CDR1 is SGHRS, CDR2 YFSETQ, per germline. The CDR3 region is CASSGPGRGYQETQYF. CDR3 bases: TGCGCCAGCAGCGGGCCCGGTAGGGGGTACCAAGAGACCCAGTACTTC.

The chain combines TRBV28 with TRBJ2-7, with 10 bases aligning to TRBD1. CDR3 length equals 13 residues. J lost 3 bases, V lost 9 bases, and 5 bases had no gene match. CDR1 and CDR2 from the germline V gene are MDHEN and SYDVKM. CDR3 bases: TGTGCCAGTTCGACAGGGGGCATCTACGAGCAGTACTTC. Its protein is CASSTGGIYEQYF.

V and J are TRBV6-6 and TRBJ1-1; possible D gene TRBD1, 5 bases. Germline V gene sequence: CDR1 MNHNY, CDR2 SVGAGI (reference sequence). The V end lost 7 bases, the J end lost 1 base, and 13 bases lay between the germline ends. The CDR3 has 14 residues. CDR3 sequence: CASTHLQGNTEAFF. The CDR3 nucleotides read TGTGCCAGCACCCATCTTCAGGGGAACACTGAAGCTTTCTTT.

The V gene is TRBV2, the J gene TRBJ1-1; possible D gene TRBD1, 6 bases. The V and J ends lost 1 base and 5 bases respectively, with 8 bases between them. The CDR3 extends over 13 amino acids. Germline V CDR1 and CDR2: SNHLY, FYNNEI. Written as DNA, the CDR3 is TGTGCCAGCAGTGAAGAGGGGGGGACTGAAGCTTTCTTT. It specifies CASSEEGGTEAFF.

V is TRBV4-1 and J is TRBJ1-2; weak D call: TRBD1 (5 bases). Germline CDR1 reads MGHRA; CDR2 reads YSYEKL. CDR3 length equals 15 residues. The V and J ends lost 1 base and 2 bases respectively, with 11 bases between them. The DNA of the CDR3 is TGCGCCAGCAGCCAAGTGTCGGGACTGAACTATGGCTACACCTTC. Residues: CASSQVSGLNYGYTF.

The J gene is TRBJ1-2, the V gene TRBV11-2; 9 nucleotides align to TRBD1. The germline CDR1 and CDR2 sequences are SGHAT and FQNNGV. This CDR3 contains 14 residues. The V gene end was trimmed by 5 bases and the J gene end by 5 bases; junction bases not matched to a gene: 6. In nucleotides, the CDR3 is TGTGCCAGCAGCAACCCGGGACAGGGATATGGCTACACCTTC. This gives the protein CASSNPGQGYGYTF. Using reference TRBV11-2 and TRBJ1-2 for the parts outside the CDR3, the full variable domain is EAGVAQSPRYKIIEKRQSVAFWCNPISGHATLYWYQQILGQGPKLLIQFQNNGVVDDSQLPKDRFSAERLKGVDSTLKIQPAKLEDSAVYLCASSNPGQGYGYTFGSGTRLTVV.

The gene calls are TRBV5-1 and TRBJ1-4, with D perhaps TRBD1 (5 bases). V was shortened by 4 bases and J by 4 bases, with 14 bases between the two germline ends. The CDR3 loop spans 15 amino acids. Germline V lookup: CDR1 SGHRS, CDR2 YFSETQ. CDR3 loop: CASSPWGGVNEKLFF. The CDR3 nucleotides are TGCGCCAGCAGCCCCTGGGGGGGGGTTAATGAAAAACTGTTTTTT.

J is TRBJ2-5 and V is TRBV19, with D maybe TRBD1 (6 bases). This CDR3 region has 13 residues. V lost 6 bases to trimming and J lost 5 bases, with 13 bases between them. The germline CDR1 and CDR2 sequences are LNHDA and SQIVND (reference sequence). In nucleotides, the CDR3 is TGTGCCAGTAGGGACAGAGGGTGGGAGACCCAGTACTTC. Its translation: CASRDRGWETQYF.

V gene TRBV2 combines with J gene TRBJ1-1; D ambiguous. The CDR3 totals 16 residues. Germline V gene data show CDR1 as SNHLY and CDR2 as FYNNEI. Deletions cut 1 base from V and 0 bases from J, with 12 bases between. As DNA, the CDR3 is TGTGCCAGCAGTGAAGGTACGGGAGCTATGAACACTGAAGCTTTCTTT. This codes for CASSEGTGAMNTEAFF.

This chain joins TRBV18 and TRBJ2-7; 8 nucleotides line up with TRBD2. The germline V gene encodes CDR1 KGHSH and CDR2 LQKENI. The V segment lost 3 bases and the J segment 2 bases; nucleotides outside the gene matches: 6. This CDR3 is 15 amino acids long. Here the CDR3 DNA reads TGTGCCAGCTCACCCGGGGGGGGTAAGACCTACGAGCAGTACTTC. Translation: CASSPGGGKTYEQYF.

V usage is TRBV2 and J usage is TRBJ2-7; TRBD1 is a possible D gene (6 bases). With 7 bases removed from V and 2 bases from J, the gap between germline ends came to 12 bases. The CDR3 has 13 residues. CDR1 and CDR2 from the germline V gene are SNHLY and FYNNEI. The CDR3 loop reads CASKAGAAYEQYF. The CDR3 coding sequence is TGTGCCAGCAAGGCAGGGGCGGCCTACGAGCAGTACTTC.

The CDR3 region is CATSREKPSARTGDNLAKNIQYF. The CDR3 nucleotides are TGTGCCACCAGCAGAGAAAAACCATCAGCAAGGACAGGGGATAACTTAGCCAAAAACATTCAGTACTTC. This chain links TRBV15 with TRBJ2-4; 9 bases fit TRBD1. The V segment lost 0 bases and the J segment 0 bases; nucleotides outside the gene matches: 21. The germline CDR1 and CDR2 sequences are LNHNV and YYDKDF (reference sequence). The CDR3 extends over 23 amino acids.

This chain uses TRBV4-1 with TRBJ2-7, with a tentative D call TRBD1 (6 bases). This CDR3 has 14 amino acids. CDR1 and CDR2 from the germline V gene are MGHRA and YSYEKL. V lost 0 bases and J 1 base, leaving 7 bases between the germline ends. CDR3 sequence: CASSQEGGSYEQYF. The CDR3 DNA is TGCGCCAGCAGCCAAGAAGGGGGTTCCTACGAGCAGTACTTC.

The chain recombines TRBV6-4 with TRBJ2-1; TRBD2 agrees at 9 bases. Germline V gene sequence: CDR1 MRHNA, CDR2 SNTAGT. V shed 2 bases, J shed 10 bases, and the junction held 6 bases outside the gene matches. CDR3 size: 14 residues. This CDR3 reads CASSDGGTSYEQFF. The CDR3 DNA reads TGTGCCAGCAGTGACGGAGGGACTAGCTACGAGCAGTTCTTC.

The rearrangement joins TRBV9 to TRBJ2-3; 11 bases align to TRBD2. Germline loops: CDR1 SGDLS, CDR2 YYNGEE. CDR3 length equals 17 residues. V was pared by 2 bases and J by 7 bases, with 12 bases of the junction left unmatched. CDR3 sequence reads: CASSVRFSSGRHYTQYF. In DNA, the CDR3 is TGTGCCAGCAGCGTCCGATTCTCTAGCGGGAGGCATTATACGCAGTATTTT.

V is TRBV19 and J is TRBJ1-5, with D perhaps matching TRBD1 (5 bases). Germline V gene sequence: CDR1 LNHDA, CDR2 SQIVND (reference sequence). With 7 bases removed from V and 5 bases from J, the gap between germline ends came to 15 bases. This CDR3 is built from 14 residues. The CDR3 DNA follows: TGTGCCAGTAATACGGGGGGGGACTATCAGCCCCAGCATTTT. Its protein is CASNTGGDYQPQHF.

The chain joins TRBV28 to TRBJ2-5; D possibly corresponds to TRBD2 (5 bases). CDR3 length: 15 amino acids. Germline V lookup: CDR1 MDHEN, CDR2 SYDVKM. Trimming cost V 5 bases and J 5 bases, with 18 bases left between them. The CDR3 sequence: CASSPPGSSYETQYF. CDR3 sequence (DNA): TGTGCCAGCAGTCCCCCTGGGAGTAGTTACGAGACCCAGTACTTC.

This chain links TRBV10-1 with TRBJ2-1; TRBD2 aligns across 13 bases. Germline assignment: CDR1 WNHNN and CDR2 SYGVQD (reference sequence). J was trimmed by 6 bases and V by 4 bases; bases with no gene match: 3. The CDR3 is 15 amino acids. The CDR3 reads CASSGGTSGVNEQFF. The CDR3 DNA reads TGCGCCAGCAGTGGGGGGACTAGCGGGGTCAATGAGCAGTTCTTC.

The V and J genes are TRBV18 and TRBJ1-2; no clear D. The CDR3 is made up of 16 amino acids. Between the trimmed V and J ends, which lost 2 bases and 5 bases, there was a span of 18 bases. Germline V lookup: CDR1 KGHSH, CDR2 LQKENI. This chain's CDR3 is CASSPSVSSGIYGYTF. In nucleotides, the CDR3 is TGTGCCAGCTCACCATCAGTCAGCAGCGGTATATATGGCTACACCTTC.

The V gene is TRBV4-1, the J gene TRBJ1-3; a weak D match, TRBD1 (6 bases). This CDR3 comprises 15 residues. Trimming stripped 1 base from V and 3 bases from J, with 10 bases between. CDR1 is MGHRA and CDR2 is YSYEKL in the germline V gene. CDR3 nucleotides: TGCGCCAGCAGCCAAGTCATCAGGGGTGGAAACACCATATATTTT. Translation gives CASSQVIRGGNTIYF.

V usage is TRBV11-2 and J usage is TRBJ2-7; weak D call: TRBD2 (6 bases). V lost 0 bases to trimming and J lost 3 bases, with 12 bases between them. Germline loops: CDR1 SGHAT, CDR2 FQNNGV. CDR3 length: 15 amino acids. CDR3 nucleotides: TGTGCCAGCAGCTTAGATGCGGGGTCGAGCTACGAGCAGTACTTC. Its translation: CASSLDAGSSYEQYF.

The rearrangement links TRBV9 to TRBJ2-5; 12 bases line up with TRBD2. The V gene end was trimmed by 0 bases and the J gene end by 4 bases; junction bases not matched to a gene: 7. The germline V gene encodes CDR1 SGDLS and CDR2 YYNGEE. CDR3 length equals 17 residues. The chain's CDR3 is CASSVAPLAGGAETQYF. CDR3 bases: TGTGCCAGCAGCGTAGCCCCGCTAGCGGGGGGGGCAGAGACCCAGTACTTC. Full variable domain (rest looked up from reference TRBV9 and TRBJ2-5): DSGVTQTPKHLITATGQRVTLRCSPRSGDLSVYWYQQSLDQGLQFLIQYYNGEERAKGNILERFSAQQFPDLHSELNLSSLELGDSALYFCASSVAPLAGGAETQYFGPGTRLLVL.

The gene calls are TRBV5-1 and TRBJ2-3, with D tentatively TRBD1 (6 bases). Germline V gene lookup returns CDR1 SGHRS and CDR2 YFSETQ. The CDR3 is made up of 16 amino acids. The V and J ends lost 0 bases and 3 bases respectively, with 14 bases between them. CDR3 coding DNA: TGCGCCAGCAGCTTGGGGCCACAGGGTGTGACAGATACGCAGTATTTT. It encodes CASSLGPQGVTDTQYF.

The chain uses TRBV28 and TRBJ1-4; 9 positions match TRBD1. The junction had 8 bases not matched to a gene; V was cut back by 5 bases and J by 7 bases. The CDR3 consists of 15 residues. CDR1 is MDHEN, CDR2 SYDVKM, per germline. CDR3 amino acids: CASSLGTGRAEKLFF. CDR3 coding DNA: TGTGCCAGCAGTCTAGGGACAGGGAGGGCTGAAAAACTGTTTTTT.

The chain joins TRBV6-5 to TRBJ1-1, with 8 bases matching TRBD1. Losses at the gene ends were 1 base for V and 4 bases for J; bases not matched to a gene: 8. The germline CDR1 and CDR2 sequences are MNHEY and SVGAGI. The CDR3 consists of 16 residues. The DNA for the CDR3 is TGTGCCAGCAGTTACTGGCAGGGGGCGGGATTCACTGAAGCTTTCTTT. This gives the protein CASSYWQGAGFTEAFF.

V usage is TRBV9 and J usage is TRBJ2-1; 10 bases fit TRBD2. Germline CDR1 reads SGDLS; CDR2 reads YYNGEE. The CDR3 has 15 residues. V lost 0 bases and J lost 11; bases outside the gene matches: 8. DNA of the CDR3: TGTGCCAGCAGCGTAGAGTACCTAGCGGGAGAACAGCAGTTCTTC. This sequence encodes CASSVEYLAGEQQFF.

The V gene is TRBV27, the J gene TRBJ2-1; D unresolved. Germline values: CDR1 MNHEY, CDR2 SMNVEV (reference sequence). The CDR3 is 14 amino acids. Trimming took off 10 bases at V and 3 bases at J, with 16 bases between the two ends. CDR3 nucleotide sequence: TGTGCCACATCCGGGTCGGCTCTCTACAATGAGCAGTTCTTC. This translates into CATSGSALYNEQFF.

The chain employs TRBV29-1 and TRBJ2-1; D gene unclear. Per the germline V gene, CDR1 is SQVTM and CDR2 is ANQGSEA. The CDR3 length is 16 residues. Between the trimmed V and J ends, which lost 5 bases and 2 bases, there was a span of 19 bases. For the CDR3, the DNA is TGCAGCGTTTTAGTCGGGTCCGCTTCGACCTACAATGAGCAGTTCTTC. It specifies CSVLVGSASTYNEQFF.

This chain connects TRBV30 to TRBJ1-3; 9 bases are shared with TRBD1. In germline, CDR1 is GTSNPN, CDR2 SVGIG (reference sequence). This CDR3 spans 14 amino acids. The J segment lost 4 bases and the V segment lost 3 bases, leaving 4 bases of the junction unmatched. CDR3 nucleotides: TGTGCCTGGAGGTGGGACAGGGCAGGAAACACCATATATTTT. Translating gives CAWRWDRAGNTIYF.